Presented here are 11 T cell receptor beta chains from one specimen sequenced in a study of T cell repertoires in cytomegalovirus infection (dated by TCRdb to between 2018 and 2021). The sequencer listed for this sample is Illumina HiSeq 1500. The public sequencing data were trimmed at Q25 with fastp and processed into clonotypes with MiXCR by TCRdb, which kept only in-frame beta chains. Here each entry gathers all rows of one CDR3 protein and keeps the most common genes and DNA. The sample yields 130,000 or so distinct CDR3 sequences; about 6.5% were counted once. The ten largest clones add up to about a sixth of the sample. Source material: PBMCs. These receptor sequences come from a human donor in good health (CMV status not recorded). Some clones in this sample may be carry-over from other donors' samples.

Many counts were recorded for this clonotype. This chain uses TRBV7-9 with TRBJ2-7, with D perhaps matching TRBD1 (6 bases). V was pared by 11 bases and J by 0 bases, with 20 bases between. Germline V gives CDR1 SEHNR, CDR2 FQNEAQ (reference sequence). The CDR3 extends over 15 amino acids. CDR3 loop: CALSAGTTSSYEQYF. Here the CDR3 DNA reads TGTGCCCTCAGCGCCGGGACAACGTCCTCCTACGAGCAGTACTTC.

This clonotype was picked up many times. The V and J genes are TRBV7-6 and TRBJ2-3; 10 positions agree with TRBD2. The CDR3 spans 13 residues. V lost 5 bases and J lost 9; bases outside the gene matches: 5. The germline V gene has CDR1 SGHVS and CDR2 FNYEAQ. CDR3 nucleotides: TGTGCCAGCAGCATCGCTAGCGGGGGAACGCAGTATTTT. Encoded protein: CASSIASGGTQYF.

The rearrangement uses TRBV6-5 and TRBJ1-2; D is unresolved. Germline V gene lookup returns CDR1 MNHEY and CDR2 SVGAGI. This CDR3 is built from 16 residues. The V end lost 0 bases, the J end lost 2 bases, and 13 bases lay between the germline ends. This chain's CDR3 is CASSYSGMSGNYGYTF. The CDR3 nucleotides are TGTGCCAGCAGTTACTCTGGGATGTCCGGCAACTATGGCTACACCTTC.

In its sample, this clonotype was seen many times. V gene TRBV7-2 combines with J gene TRBJ2-1, with D perhaps TRBD1 (6 bases). The CDR3 contains 16 residues. Looked up from germline, CDR1 is SGHTA and CDR2 is FQGNSA. The V and J ends lost 3 bases and 5 bases respectively, with 17 bases between them. The CDR3, as DNA: TGTGCCAGCAGCTTGGACAGCCCCAACGCAAACAATGAGCAGTTCTTC. Protein: CASSLDSPNANNEQFF. The full variable domain, with the rest looked up from reference TRBV7-2 and TRBJ2-1, is GAGVSQSPSNKVTEKGKDVELRCDPISGHTALYWYRQSLGQGLEFLIYFQGNSAPDKSGLPSDRFSAERTGGSVSTLTIQRTQQEDSAVYLCASSLDSPNANNEQFFGPGTRLTVL.

This clonotype was observed many times. This chain connects TRBV7-8 to TRBJ2-5, with a possible D match to TRBD1 (5 bases). Germline loops: CDR1 SGHVS, CDR2 FQNEAQ. Trimming left V 8 bases short and J 2 bases short, with 12 bases between. This CDR3 contains 13 residues. CDR3 sequence reads: CASGAGDQETQYF. DNA of the CDR3: TGTGCCAGCGGGGCCGGAGATCAAGAGACCCAGTACTTC.

This clonotype has ten or more counts. J is TRBJ1-4 and V is TRBV7-9; D is undetermined. Germline CDR1 is SEHNR and CDR2 is FQNEAQ (reference sequence). Trimming stripped 4 bases from V and 8 bases from J, with 14 bases between. This CDR3 is 14 amino acids long. In DNA form, the CDR3 reads TGTGCCAGCAGCTCATCGGACGTCGGCGAAAAACTGTTTTTT. Its translation: CASSSSDVGEKLFF.

This clonotype was seen repeatedly, ten times or more. The V call is TRBV7-2, the J call TRBJ1-2; 8 nucleotides align to TRBD1. The V gene end was trimmed by 1 base and the J gene end by 5 bases; junction bases not matched to a gene: 9. The CDR3 has 16 amino acids. Germline V gene sequence: CDR1 SGHTA, CDR2 FQGNSA. The CDR3 protein is CASSLVGGQGGYGYTF. DNA for the CDR3: TGTGCCAGCAGCTTAGTTGGCGGACAGGGAGGGTATGGCTACACCTTC.

This clonotype appeared a few times. This sequence joins TRBV2 and TRBJ1-1; the D gene is possibly TRBD1 (5 bases). The germline gives CDR1 SNHLY, CDR2 FYNNEI. The CDR3 totals 20 residues. Trimming pared 6 bases from V and 0 bases from J, leaving 29 bases between. CDR3 loop: CASRRGGSTDGFYLNTEAFF. The CDR3 DNA follows: TGTGCCAGCAGGCGGGGGGGTTCGACAGACGGCTTTTACTTGAACACTGAAGCTTTCTTT. The complete variable domain, with remaining parts taken from reference TRBV2 and TRBJ1-1, reads EPEVTQTPSHQVTQMGQEVILRCVPISNHLYFYWYRQILGQKVEFLVSFYNNEISEKSEIFDDQFSVERPDGSNFTLKIRSTKLEDSAMYFCASRRGGSTDGFYLNTEAFFGQGTRLTVV.

This clonotype appeared many times. CDR3 DNA: TGCGCCAGCAGCCAAGATCTGGGTTACAATGAGCAGTTCTTC. Its protein is CASSQDLGYNEQFF. The chain couples TRBV4-3 to TRBJ2-1; D unclear. The CDR3 sequence is 14 residues long. V was clipped by 0 bases and J by 4 bases, with 7 bases between them. The germline V gene has CDR1 LGHNA and CDR2 YSLEER.

This clonotype was observed at least ten times. This CDR3 reads CASSYLPGRYDEQFF. The CDR3 DNA follows: TGTGCCAGCAGCTACCTTCCGGGCCGATACGATGAGCAGTTCTTC. The gene calls are TRBV7-3 and TRBJ2-1; D gene ambiguous. The CDR3 is made up of 15 amino acids. V lost 4 bases and J 8 bases, leaving 18 bases between the germline ends. Germline-derived CDR1 and CDR2 are SGHTA and FQGTGA.

This clonotype was detected many times. This rearrangement joins TRBV5-1 to TRBJ1-1; 9 bases match TRBD1. This CDR3 has 14 residues. Per the germline V gene, CDR1 is SGHRS and CDR2 is YFSETQ. V dropped 4 bases and J dropped 8; count of bases not matched to a gene: 9. The CDR3 loop is CASSDQPGTGEAFF. In DNA, the CDR3 is TGCGCCAGCAGCGACCAGCCCGGGACAGGGGAAGCTTTCTTT.